This entry concerns a single T cell receptor (beta chain). Its antigen is unknown. One end of the junction does not line up with germline, which may come from a read error. The data were obtained in a study of post-analysis software for immune sequencing data. Overall study: Patients with relapsing-remitting, secondary progressive and progressive-relapsing multiple sclerosis courses were all represented. Whole-study results and caveats: Roughly 5 TRBV segments (TRBV5-6, TRBV5-1 and TRBV20-1 among them) occurred more frequently in patients than in controls.

The CDR3 contains 14 residues. The germline V gene encodes CDR1 MNHEY and CDR2 SMNVEV (reference sequence). Unique molecular identifiers were carried by the TCR beta cDNA libraries. TCRdb ran MiXCR on the PCR reads and lists one entry per CDR3 protein. The profile shows 150,000 to 200,000 distinct CDR3 sequences, around 30% of them singletons. This clonotype was obtained from a girl aged 5 to 17 with multiple sclerosis. Sequenced: blood. The chain recombines TRBV27 with TRBJ2-1, with TRBD1 matching over 8 bases. DNA for the CDR3: TGTGCCAGCTCCCTCGGGACAGGCTACAATGGGCAGTTCTTC. Translated, it gives CASSLGTGYNGQFF.